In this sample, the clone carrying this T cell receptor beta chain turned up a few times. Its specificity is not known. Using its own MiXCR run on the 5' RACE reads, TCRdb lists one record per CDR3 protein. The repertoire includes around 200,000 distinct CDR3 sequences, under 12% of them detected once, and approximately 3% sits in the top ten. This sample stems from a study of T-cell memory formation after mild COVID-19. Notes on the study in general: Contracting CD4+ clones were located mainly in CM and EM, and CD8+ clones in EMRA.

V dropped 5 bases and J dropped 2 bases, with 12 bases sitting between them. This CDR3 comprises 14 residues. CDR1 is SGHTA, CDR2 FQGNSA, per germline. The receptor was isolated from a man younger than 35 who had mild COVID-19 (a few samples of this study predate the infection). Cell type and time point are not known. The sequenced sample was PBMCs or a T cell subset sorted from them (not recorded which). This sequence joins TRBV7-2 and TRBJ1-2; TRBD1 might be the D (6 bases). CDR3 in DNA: TGTGCCAGCAGCCCCGGGGGGGCGAACTATGGCTACACCTTC. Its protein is CASSPGGANYGYTF.